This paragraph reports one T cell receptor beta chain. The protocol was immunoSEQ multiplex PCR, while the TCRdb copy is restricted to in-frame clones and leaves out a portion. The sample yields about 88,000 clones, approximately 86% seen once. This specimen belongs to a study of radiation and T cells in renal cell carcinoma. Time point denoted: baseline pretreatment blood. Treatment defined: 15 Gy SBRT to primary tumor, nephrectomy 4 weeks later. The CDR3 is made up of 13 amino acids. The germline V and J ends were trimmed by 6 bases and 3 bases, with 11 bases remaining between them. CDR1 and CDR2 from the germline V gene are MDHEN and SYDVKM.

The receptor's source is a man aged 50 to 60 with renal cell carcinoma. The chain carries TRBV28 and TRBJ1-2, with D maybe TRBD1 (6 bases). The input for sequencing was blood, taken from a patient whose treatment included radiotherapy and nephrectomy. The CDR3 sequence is CASRPQGHYGYTF. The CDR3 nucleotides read TGTGCCAGCAGGCCACAGGGCCACTATGGCTACACCTTC.